This entry is about one T cell receptor (beta chain). The CDR3 extends over 15 amino acids. The germline V gene has CDR1 GTSNPN and CDR2 SVGIG (reference sequence). The V segment lost 6 bases and the J segment 2 bases; nucleotides outside the gene matches: 5. This sample stems from a study of shared clonotypes between healthy human individuals. Profiled with immunoSEQ multiplex PCR; TCRdb holds only in-frame clones, not every one. The sample contains around 2.5 million clones, under 95% of which appear only once. The chain combines TRBV30 with TRBJ2-1, with 12 bases fitting TRBD2. This clonotype originated in a man younger than 30 in good health. Some clones in this sample may be carry-over from other donors' samples. The sample was naive CD4+ T cells from PBMCs. Subset given: CD45RA+ positively selected. The CDR3 spells CACKLAGGPYNEQFF. The DNA of the CDR3 is TGTGCCTGTAAACTAGCGGGAGGTCCCTACAATGAGCAGTTCTTC.